This T cell receptor (beta chain) was found in a study of radiotherapy plus CTLA-4 blockade in lung cancer. Study-wide context: Objective responses were recorded in 15% to 20% of patients, with disease control recorded in about 30%. Points from the study as a whole: In blood, early T cell clone dynamics reportedly predicted response best, together with interferon-beta. Blood saw expansion of tumor-derived TCR clones after radiotherapy plus ipilimumab.

Participants had chemo-refractory metastatic non-small-cell lung cancer and were treated with focal radiation plus ipilimumab CTLA-4 blockade. This clone was seen a single time. What it binds is unknown. The junction shows a germline mismatch at one end, possibly a read error. Repertoires were generated with immunoSEQ multiplex PCR, while TCRdb's copy carries only in-frame clones and drops some. The sample carries approximately 34,000 clones, 60% to 75% recorded once. CDR1 SGHTA and CDR2 FQGNSA come from the germline V gene. The CDR3 length is 13 residues. The origin of this receptor is a human donor with non-small cell lung cancer who had stable disease on radiotherapy plus ipilimumab. The chain employs TRBV7-2 and TRBJ2-7; TRBD1 might be the D (5 bases). Sequenced here: peripheral blood, sampled from a patient treated with radiotherapy plus ipilimumab. CDR3 sequence: CASSLGQGYGQYF. In nucleotides, the CDR3 is TGTGCCAGCAGCTTAGGCCAGGGATACGGGCAGTACTTC.